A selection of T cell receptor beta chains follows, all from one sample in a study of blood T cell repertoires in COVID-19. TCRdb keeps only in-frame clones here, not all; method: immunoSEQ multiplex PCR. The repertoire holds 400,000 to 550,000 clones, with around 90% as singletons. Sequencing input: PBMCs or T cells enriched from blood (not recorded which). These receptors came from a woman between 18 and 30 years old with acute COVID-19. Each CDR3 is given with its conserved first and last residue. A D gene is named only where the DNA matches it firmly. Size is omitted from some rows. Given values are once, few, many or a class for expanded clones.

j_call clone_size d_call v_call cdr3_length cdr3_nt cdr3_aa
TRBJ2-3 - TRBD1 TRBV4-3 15 TGCGCCAGCAGCCAAGCTCAGGGGGCGATCGATACGCAGTATTTT CASSQAQGAIDTQYF
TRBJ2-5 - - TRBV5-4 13 TGTGCCAGCAGCCTGGCTTCTGCGGAGACCCAGTACTTC CASSLASAETQYF
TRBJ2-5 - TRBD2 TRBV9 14 TGTGCCAGCAGCGTAACAGCGGGGCGGGAGACCCAGTACTTC CASSVTAGRETQYF
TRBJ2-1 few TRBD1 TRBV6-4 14 TGTGCCAGCAGACCCGGGACAGATTACAATGAGCAGTTCTTC CASRPGTDYNEQFF
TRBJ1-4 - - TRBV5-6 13 TGTGCCAGCAGCTTTGGCAGAGAGGCCAAACTGTTTTTT CASSFGREAKLFF
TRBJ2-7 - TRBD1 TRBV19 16 TGTGCCAGTAGTTTTCGGACAGGTCGCAACTCCTACGAGCAGTACTTC CASSFRTGRNSYEQYF
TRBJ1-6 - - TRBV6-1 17 TGTGCCAGCAGTGAATTCGGGGGAAGCTCCTATAATTCACCCCTCCACTTT CASSEFGGSSYNSPLHF
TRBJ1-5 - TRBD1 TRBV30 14 TGTGCCTGGGCCGGGACAGGCCACAATCAGCCCCAGCATTTT CAWAGTGHNQPQHF
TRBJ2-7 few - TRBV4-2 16 TGTGCCAGCAGCCAGCACAGGGTCGGGGCTGGGTACGAGCAGTACTTC CASSQHRVGAGYEQYF
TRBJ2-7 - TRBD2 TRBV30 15 TGTGCCTGGAGTGAAGGGACTAGTAGTCCCTACGAGCAGTACTTC CAWSEGTSSPYEQYF
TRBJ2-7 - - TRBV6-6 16 TGTGCCAGCAGTTACTCGAGGGGGAATCCCTCCTACGAGCAGTACTTC CASSYSRGNPSYEQYF
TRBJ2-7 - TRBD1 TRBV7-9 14 TGTGCCAGCAGACCGGACAGGGGCGTCAACGAGCAGTACTTC CASRPDRGVNEQYF
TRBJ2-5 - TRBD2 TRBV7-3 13 TGTGCCAGCAGCCCCGGGGGGGGAGAGACCCAGTACTTC CASSPGGGETQYF
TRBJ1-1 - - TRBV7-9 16 TGTGCCAGCAGCATAACACAGGGCTACATGAACACTGAAGCTTTCTTT CASSITQGYMNTEAFF
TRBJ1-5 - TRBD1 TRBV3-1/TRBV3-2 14 TGTGCCAGCAGCCAGACAGGGGGCGGTCAGCCCCAGCATTTT CASSQTGGGQPQHF
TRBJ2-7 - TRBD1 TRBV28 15 TGTGCCAGCAGTGCCCGGGACAGGGGGCTTTACGAGCAGTACTTC CASSARDRGLYEQYF
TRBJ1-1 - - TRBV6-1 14 TGTGCCAGCAGTGAATCTTACAGTAACACTGAAGCTTTCTTT CASSESYSNTEAFF
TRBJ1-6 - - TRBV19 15 TGTGCCAGTAGCTCGCAGGGGCTGGATAATTCACCCCTCCACTTT CASSSQGLDNSPLHF
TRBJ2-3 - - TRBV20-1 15 TGCAGTGCTAGTCCGGACGGGAGACTTTTGGATACGCAGTATTTT CSASPDGRLLDTQYF
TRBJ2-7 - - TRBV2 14 TGTGCCAGCGGCCCCCCCAGTGACACCTACGAGCAGTACTTC CASGPPSDTYEQYF
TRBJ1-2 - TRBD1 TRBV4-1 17 TGCGCCAGCAGCACCCGGGACAGGGGGGCCCTGCTCTATGGCTACACCTTC CASSTRDRGALLYGYTF
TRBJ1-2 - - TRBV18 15 TGTGCCAGCTCAGGGGGGGATACTCTCGGCTATGGCTACACCTTC CASSGGDTLGYGYTF
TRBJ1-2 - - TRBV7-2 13 TGTGCCAGCAGGTCCACAGGGTTCTATGGCTACACCTTC CASRSTGFYGYTF
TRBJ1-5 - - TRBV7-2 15 TGTGCCAGCAGCATCGGGGGGCATAGCAATCAGCCCCAGCATTTT CASSIGGHSNQPQHF
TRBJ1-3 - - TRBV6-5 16 TGTGCCAGCAGTTACGAGGCCCCTCGCTCTGGAAACACCATATATTTT CASSYEAPRSGNTIYF
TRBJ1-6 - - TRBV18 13 TGTGCCAGCTCACCAATAGAGGATTCACCCCTCCACTTT CASSPIEDSPLHF
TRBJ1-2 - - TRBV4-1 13 TGCGCCAGCACCCATCCGGGGAGATATGGCTACACCTTC CASTHPGRYGYTF
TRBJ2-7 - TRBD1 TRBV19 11 TGTGCCACAGGGGGAGATACCGAGCAGTACTTC CATGGDTEQYF
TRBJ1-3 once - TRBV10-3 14 TGTGCCACCCGGACATTAGAAGGTGGAAACACCATATATTTT CATRTLEGGNTIYF
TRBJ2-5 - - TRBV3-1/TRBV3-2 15 TGTGCCAGCAGCCGACGACGGACAAATCAAGAGACCCAGTACTTC CASSRRRTNQETQYF
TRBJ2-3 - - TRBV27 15 TGTGCCAGCAGTTTATTGGCTAGCGGCACAGATACGCAGTATTTT CASSLLASGTDTQYF
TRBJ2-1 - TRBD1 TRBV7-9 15 TGTGCCAGCAGCTTCGGGACAGGGGGCAGATATGAGCAGTTCTTC CASSFGTGGRYEQFF
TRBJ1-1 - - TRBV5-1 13 TGCGCCAGCACCCTGCAGGGTGGCACTGAAGCTTTCTTT CASTLQGGTEAFF
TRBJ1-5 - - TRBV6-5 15 TGTGCCAGCAGTTACTCGGGTCAGGGCAATCAGCCCCAGCATTTT CASSYSGQGNQPQHF
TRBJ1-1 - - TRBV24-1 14 TGTGCCACCAGTGACCTGGGACAGAACACTGAAGCTTTCTTT CATSDLGQNTEAFF
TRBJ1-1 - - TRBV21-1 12 TGTGCCAGCGCCTGGGACAGAACTGAAGCTTTCTTT CASAWDRTEAFF
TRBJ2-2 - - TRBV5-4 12 TGTGCCAGCAGTACGAACACCGGGGAGCTGTTTTTT CASSTNTGELFF
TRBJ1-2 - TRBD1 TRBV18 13 TGTGCCAGCTCACCACCGACAGGGGAGGGCTACACCTTC CASSPPTGEGYTF
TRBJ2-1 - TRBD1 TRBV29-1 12 TGCAGCGTTGATCCAGGGGGCAATGAGCAGTTCTTC CSVDPGGNEQFF
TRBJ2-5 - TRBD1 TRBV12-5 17 TGTGCTAGTGGTTTGGCTAGACAGGGGGTGCGTGTAGAGACCCAGTACTTC CASGLARQGVRVETQYF
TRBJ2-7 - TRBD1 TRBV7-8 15 TGTGCCAGCAGTGACGCCGGGACAGGGTCCTACGAGCAGTACTTC CASSDAGTGSYEQYF
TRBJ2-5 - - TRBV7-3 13 TGTGCCAGCGCTAAGCAGGGTTGGGAGACCCAGTACTTC CASAKQGWETQYF
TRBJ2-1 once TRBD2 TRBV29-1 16 TGCAGCGTTGATGGCGGGAGGGCCGTGGGTACCAATGAGCAGTTCTTC CSVDGGRAVGTNEQFF
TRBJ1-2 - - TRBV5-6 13 TGTGCCAGCAGCTTGTCTAGTAACTATGGCTACACCTTC CASSLSSNYGYTF
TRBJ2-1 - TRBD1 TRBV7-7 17 TGTGCTAGCAGCCTGAGGACAGGGGGCGATTCTGGCAATGAGCAGTTCTTC CASSLRTGGDSGNEQFF
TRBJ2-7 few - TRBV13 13 TGTGCCAGCAGCTTAGGACAGTCATACGAGCAGTACTTC CASSLGQSYEQYF
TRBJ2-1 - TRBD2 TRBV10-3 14 TGTGCCACTTCGCTAGCGGGAGGCAACAATGAGCAGTTCTTC CATSLAGGNNEQFF
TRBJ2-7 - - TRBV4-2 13 TGTGCCAGCAGCCAGGGGGGTTCCTACGAGCAGTACTTC CASSQGGSYEQYF
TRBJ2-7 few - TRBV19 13 TGTGCCAGTAGTATGAGGGAGACCTACGAGCAGTACTTC CASSMRETYEQYF
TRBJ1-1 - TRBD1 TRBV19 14 TGTGCCAGTAAAGAGGGGACAGGGTGGACTGAAGCTTTCTTT CASKEGTGWTEAFF
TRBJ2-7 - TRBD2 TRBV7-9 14 TGTGCCAGCAGCTTAGGCGGGAGCCTCAACGAGCAGTACTTC CASSLGGSLNEQYF
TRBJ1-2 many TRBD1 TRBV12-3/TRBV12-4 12 TGTGCCAGCAGTGGGACAGGCTATGGCTACACCTTC CASSGTGYGYTF
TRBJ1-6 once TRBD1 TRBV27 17 TGTGCCAGCATGAAACTAGGGGACAGGGAAATAAGATCACCCCTCCACTTT CASMKLGDREIRSPLHF
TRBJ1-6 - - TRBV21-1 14 TGTGCCAGCAGCGTAGCGCTGGTACGTTCACCCCTCCACTTT CASSVALVRSPLHF
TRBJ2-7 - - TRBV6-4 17 TGTGCCAGCAGTGCCTCCGGGGGTTTAGCGGATCCGAGGGAGCAGTACTTC CASSASGGLADPREQYF
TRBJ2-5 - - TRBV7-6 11 TGTGCCAGCAGCGGCGGGGAGACCCAGTACTTC CASSGGETQYF